Each of the 21 T cell receptor beta chains below was sequenced from the same sample in a study of blood T cell repertoires in COVID-19. TCRdb's table, derived via immunoSEQ multiplex PCR, lists solely in-frame clones and lacks some. The sample consists of roughly 500,000 clones, over 75% of them appearing once. Sequencing was carried out using PBMCs or T cells enriched from blood (not recorded which). The receptor set was obtained from a middle-aged woman who had recovered from COVID-19.

The gene calls are TRBV7-6 and TRBJ2-2; TRBD1 agrees at 9 bases. The germline gives CDR1 SGHVS, CDR2 FNYEAQ. Unmatched junction bases numbered 11, after V lost 6 bases and J lost 3 bases. This CDR3 contains 17 residues. CDR3 amino acids: CASRLKWDRADTGELFF. The DNA for the CDR3 is TGTGCCAGCAGGCTTAAGTGGGACAGGGCAGACACCGGGGAGCTGTTTTTT.

The chain carries TRBV19 and TRBJ2-7; 10 bases align to TRBD1. This CDR3 contains 14 residues. Germline V CDR1 and CDR2: LNHDA, SQIVND (reference sequence). Unmatched junction bases numbered 6, after V lost 5 bases and J lost 5 bases. The CDR3 region has the DNA TGTGCCAGTAGTCGGGACAGGGGCCTCAACGAGCAGTACTTC. It specifies CASSRDRGLNEQYF. Full variable domain (remainder filled in from reference TRBV19 and TRBJ2-7): DGGITQSPKYLFRKEGQNVTLSCEQNLNHDAMYWYRQDPGQGLRLIYYSQIVNDFQKGDIAEGYSVSREKKESFPLTVTSAQKNPTAFYLCASSRDRGLNEQYFGPGTRLTVT.

This CDR3 reads CASSSRSSGSHEQYF. As DNA, the CDR3 is TGTGCCAGCAGCTCCCGTAGTAGCGGGAGCCACGAGCAGTACTTC. The chain recombines TRBV13 with TRBJ2-7; 9 bases align to TRBD2. CDR3 length: 15 amino acids. The V gene end was trimmed by 4 bases and the J gene end by 5 bases; junction bases not matched to a gene: 9. CDR1 PRHDT and CDR2 FYEKMQ come from the germline V gene (reference sequence).

This rearrangement joins TRBV7-9 to TRBJ1-1; D remains unclear. V shed 1 base and J shed 3 bases, with 12 bases lying between them. This CDR3 contains 15 residues. Germline V gene data show CDR1 as SEHNR and CDR2 as FQNEAQ (reference sequence). In DNA, the CDR3 is TGTGCCAGCAGCTTAGATGACAAGTCGGACACTGAAGCTTTCTTT. Amino acids: CASSLDDKSDTEAFF. The variable domain in full, completed from reference TRBV7-9 and TRBJ1-1, reads DTGVSQNPRHKITKRGQNVTFRCDPISEHNRLYWYRQTLGQGPEFLTYFQNEAQLEKSRLLSDRFSAERPKGSFSTLEIQRTEQGDSAMYLCASSLDDKSDTEAFFGQGTRLTVV.

J is TRBJ2-5 and V is TRBV6-5, with TRBD2 identical over 8 bases. This CDR3 spans 13 amino acids. Looked up from germline, CDR1 is MNHEY and CDR2 is SVGAGI. Germline trimming cut 5 bases from V and 4 bases from J; bases unmatched to any gene: 3. CDR3 sequence reads: CASSRTSLETQYF. CDR3 nucleotide sequence: TGTGCCAGCAGTCGGACTAGCTTAGAGACCCAGTACTTC.

CDR3: CASSFSPRDRVSGYTF. For the CDR3, the DNA is TGTGCCAGCAGCTTCTCTCCTCGGGACAGGGTCTCGGGCTACACCTTC. The V and J genes are TRBV7-9 and TRBJ1-2; 9 bases are a match to TRBD1. Losses at the gene ends were 3 bases for V and 8 bases for J; bases not matched to a gene: 13. Germline V gene sequence: CDR1 SEHNR, CDR2 FQNEAQ (reference sequence). The CDR3 is 16 residues long.

The gene calls are TRBV13 and TRBJ1-1; 7 bases fit TRBD1. J was trimmed by 3 bases and V by 2 bases; bases with no gene match: 6. The CDR3 has 15 residues. CDR1 is PRHDT and CDR2 is FYEKMQ in the germline V gene (reference sequence). CDR3 protein: CASSLRLTGDTEAFF. CDR3 DNA: TGTGCCAGCAGCTTACGGCTAACAGGGGACACTGAAGCTTTCTTT.

The chain has TRBV5-1 and TRBJ1-3; 7 bases fit TRBD1. The CDR3 is 17 amino acids. The J segment lost 4 bases and the V segment lost 2 bases, leaving 12 bases of the junction unmatched. The germline gives CDR1 SGHRS, CDR2 YFSETQ. The CDR3: CASSFGPQGLVGNTIYF. CDR3 DNA: TGCGCCAGCAGCTTCGGCCCACAGGGGTTGGTCGGAAACACCATATATTTT.

This sequence joins TRBV7-2 and TRBJ1-1; D perhaps matches TRBD1 (5 bases). CDR1 is SGHTA, CDR2 FQGNSA, per germline. The CDR3 loop spans 13 amino acids. The V end lost 3 bases, the J end lost 6 bases, and 11 bases lay between the germline ends. CDR3 in amino acids: CASSFRGGSEAFF. Written as DNA, the CDR3 is TGTGCCAGCAGCTTTAGGGGAGGATCTGAAGCTTTCTTT.

The chain couples TRBV7-8 to TRBJ1-1; 8 bases match TRBD1. Germline V gene lookup returns CDR1 SGHVS and CDR2 FQNEAQ. This CDR3 is built from 16 residues. V lost 4 bases to trimming and J lost 4 bases; unmatched junction nucleotides: 11. The CDR3 spells CASSSRGPGMSTEAFF. For the CDR3, the DNA is TGTGCCAGCAGCTCCAGGGGGCCGGGTATGAGCACTGAAGCTTTCTTT.

The chain employs TRBV27 and TRBJ1-2, with D perhaps matching TRBD1 (5 bases). The CDR3 is 16 amino acids. Per the germline V gene, CDR1 is MNHEY and CDR2 is SMNVEV (reference sequence). The V end lost 0 bases, the J end lost 4 bases, and 15 bases lay between the germline ends. The CDR3 here is CASSLSAGGWGYGYTF. CDR3 sequence (DNA): TGTGCCAGCAGTTTATCGGCGGGGGGTTGGGGCTATGGCTACACCTTC.

The V gene is TRBV2, the J gene TRBJ2-1; possible D gene TRBD1, 5 bases. Germline CDR1 and CDR2: SNHLY and FYNNEI. The CDR3 sequence is 16 residues long. Deletions cut 6 bases from V and 4 bases from J, with 19 bases between. CDR3 bases: TGTGCCAGCAGGGGGCGGACAAGGGCAACATACAATGAGCAGTTCTTC. It translates to CASRGRTRATYNEQFF.

The chain recombines TRBV11-3 with TRBJ2-4; TRBD1 matches at 9 bases. V dropped 5 bases and J dropped 6; count of bases not matched to a gene: 5. The CDR3 spans 14 residues. CDR1 and CDR2 from the germline V gene are SGHNT and YENEEA. CDR3 sequence: CASSTTGQGNIQYF. The CDR3 region has the DNA TGTGCCAGCAGCACGACGGGACAGGGAAACATTCAGTACTTC.

This rearrangement joins TRBV5-1 to TRBJ2-7; 8 bases align to TRBD2. Looked up from germline, CDR1 is SGHRS and CDR2 is YFSETQ. J lost 4 bases, V lost 0 bases, and 3 bases had no gene match. CDR3 size: 14 residues. The DNA for the CDR3 is TGCGCCAGCAGCTTGGGGACTAGCAGATACGAGCAGTACTTC. Encoded protein: CASSLGTSRYEQYF. The full variable domain, with the rest looked up from reference TRBV5-1 and TRBJ2-7, is KAGVTQTPRYLIKTRGQQVTLSCSPISGHRSVSWYQQTPGQGLQFLFEYFSETQRNKGNFPGRFSGRQFSNSRSEMNVSTLELGDSALYLCASSLGTSRYEQYFGPGTRLTVT.

The V and J genes are TRBV4-3 and TRBJ2-7, with D maybe TRBD2 (5 bases). V was clipped by 2 bases and J by 3 bases, with 8 bases between them. CDR3 length: 13 amino acids. Germline V gives CDR1 LGHNA, CDR2 YSLEER. The CDR3, as DNA: TGCGCCAGCAGCCAACGGACTGGCTACGAGCAGTACTTC. This gives the protein CASSQRTGYEQYF.

This sequence joins TRBV29-1 and TRBJ2-1, with 9 bases lining up with TRBD2. This CDR3 is 13 amino acids long. Unmatched junction bases numbered 5, after V lost 6 bases and J lost 5 bases. CDR1 and CDR2 from the germline V gene are SQVTM and ANQGSEA. DNA for the CDR3: TGCAGCGTAGGACTAGCGCTTAACAATGAGCAGTTCTTC. Protein: CSVGLALNNEQFF.

The chain recombines TRBV3-1 (or the pseudogene TRBV3-2) with TRBJ2-3; D possibly corresponds to TRBD2 (6 bases). The CDR3 is 15 amino acids. Between the trimmed V and J ends, which lost 4 bases and 4 bases, there was a span of 15 bases. Germline values: CDR1 LGHDT, CDR2 YNNKEL (reference sequence). CDR3 in amino acids: CASSPLGGEADTQYF. The CDR3 DNA follows: TGTGCCAGCAGCCCGCTGGGGGGAGAGGCAGATACGCAGTATTTT.

CDR3 protein: CASRQGIRQGVGEAFF. Written as DNA, the CDR3 is TGTGCCAGCAGACAAGGTATTCGACAGGGGGTTGGTGAAGCTTTCTTT. The V call is TRBV5-6, the J call TRBJ1-1; the match to TRBD1 covers 9 bases. V trimming: 5 bases; J trimming: 7 bases; junction bases outside the gene matches: 15. From germline, CDR1 is SGHDT and CDR2 YYEEEE. The CDR3 has 16 residues. Full variable domain (remainder filled in from reference TRBV5-6 and TRBJ1-1): DAGVTQSPTHLIKTRGQQVTLRCSPKSGHDTVSWYQQALGQGPQFIFQYYEEEERQRGNFPDRFSGHQFPNYSSELNVNALLLGDSALYLCASRQGIRQGVGEAFFGQGTRLTVV.

V and J are TRBV9 and TRBJ2-5; perhaps TRBD2 as D (6 bases). In germline, CDR1 is SGDLS, CDR2 YYNGEE. Trimming took off 0 bases at V and 9 bases at J, with 21 bases between the two ends. The CDR3 has 16 residues. CDR3 sequence (DNA): TGTGCCAGCAGCGTAGACAGTAGCGGAGGCCTCAGGTCCCAGTACTTC. Its protein product is CASSVDSSGGLRSQYF.

This clone has a handful of counts. V gene TRBV15 combines with J gene TRBJ2-1; TRBD2 aligns across 13 bases. CDR1 is LNHNV and CDR2 is YYDKDF in the germline V gene (reference sequence). The CDR3 has 22 residues. J gave up 0 bases and V 2 bases, and 16 bases lay outside the gene matches. This chain's CDR3 is CATSRSPLSGTSGTSSYNEQFF. The CDR3 nucleotides read TGTGCCACCAGCAGATCGCCTTTGTCCGGGACTAGCGGGACTAGCTCCTACAATGAGCAGTTCTTC.

This chain joins TRBV7-9 and TRBJ1-1; 11 bases match TRBD1. The junction had 10 bases not matched to a gene; V was cut back by 3 bases and J by 1 base. The germline V gene encodes CDR1 SEHNR and CDR2 FQNEAQ (reference sequence). The CDR3 is 18 residues long. The CDR3 nucleotides read TGTGCCAGCAGCTTTGATCCCCCAGGGACAGGGGGGAACACTGAAGCTTTCTTT. It translates to CASSFDPPGTGGNTEAFF.